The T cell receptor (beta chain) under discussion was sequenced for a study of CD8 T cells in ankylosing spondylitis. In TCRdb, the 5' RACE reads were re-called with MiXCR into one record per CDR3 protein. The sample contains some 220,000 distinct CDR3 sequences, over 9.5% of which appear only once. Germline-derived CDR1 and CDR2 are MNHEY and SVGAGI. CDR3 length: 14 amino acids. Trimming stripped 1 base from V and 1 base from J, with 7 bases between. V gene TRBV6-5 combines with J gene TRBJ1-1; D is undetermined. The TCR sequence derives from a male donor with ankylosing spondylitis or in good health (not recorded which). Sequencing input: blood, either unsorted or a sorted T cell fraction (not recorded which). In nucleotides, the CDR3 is TGTGCCAGCAGTTACTACGCTAAGAACACTGAAGCTTTCTTT. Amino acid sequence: CASSYYAKNTEAFF.